The 16 T cell receptor beta chains below were found in one sample sequenced in a study of PD-L1 blockade in urothelial cancer. Measured with immunoSEQ multiplex PCR; TCRdb has only the in-frame clones, and not every one. The table has 45,000 to 60,000 clones, approximately 87% seen once; the top ten hold about 5.6%. The material sequenced was PBMCs, taken around atezolizumab (anti-PD-L1) treatment. The receptors stem from a man between 35 and 55 years old with urothelial cancer.

The rearrangement joins TRBV28 to TRBJ2-1; TRBD1 matches at 7 bases. This CDR3 has 14 residues. Germline lookup yields CDR1 MDHEN and CDR2 SYDVKM. J gave up 7 bases and V 6 bases, and 9 bases lay outside the gene matches. As DNA, the CDR3 is TGTGCCAGCAGCTCCGGGACAGCGGAAAATGAGCAGTTCTTC. Translated: CASSSGTAENEQFF.

This clone has a handful of counts. The chain joins TRBV30 to TRBJ2-4; D is unclear. The CDR3 loop spans 14 amino acids. Germline V CDR1 and CDR2: GTSNPN, SVGIG (reference sequence). Trimming removed 0 bases from V and 10 bases from J, with 16 bases in between. The CDR3 sequence is CAWSVGDPLPIQYF. CDR3 in DNA: TGTGCCTGGAGTGTCGGAGATCCGTTACCTATTCAGTACTTC. Full variable domain (remainder filled in from reference TRBV30 and TRBJ2-4): SQTIHQWPATLVQPVGSPLSLECTVEGTSNPNLYWYRQAAGRGLQLLFYSVGIGQISSEVPQNLSASRPQDRQFILSSKKLLLSDSGFYLCAWSVGDPLPIQYFGAGTRLSVL.

This clone appeared a few times. The J gene is TRBJ2-1, the V gene TRBV7-6; D is uncertain. The CDR3 extends over 13 amino acids. Trimming cost V 3 bases and J 1 base, with 4 bases left between them. Germline CDR1 reads SGHVS; CDR2 reads FNYEAQ. The chain's CDR3 is CASSFQSYNEQFF. The CDR3 DNA follows: TGTGCCAGCAGCTTCCAATCCTACAATGAGCAGTTCTTC.

The chain joins TRBV6-6 to TRBJ2-1; tentatively, D is TRBD2 (6 bases). From germline, CDR1 is MNHNY and CDR2 SVGAGI (reference sequence). This CDR3 is 14 amino acids long. V lost 6 bases, J lost 5 bases, and 14 bases lay in between. CDR3 nucleotide sequence: TGTGCCAGCAGCCCCGAGCGGGCCCACAATGAGCAGTTCTTC. Its translation: CASSPERAHNEQFF.

This clone was detected a few times. CDR3 sequence: CSVEGNTEAFF. For the CDR3, the DNA is TGCAGTGTAGAGGGGAACACTGAAGCTTTCTTT. J is TRBJ1-1 and V is TRBV20-1, with unresolved D. The V end was cut by 7 bases, the J end by 1 base, with 7 bases between. This CDR3 is 11 amino acids long. The V gene's germline CDR1 is DFQATT and CDR2 SNEGSKA (reference sequence).

V gene TRBV6-1 combines with J gene TRBJ2-5, with TRBD2 matching 8 bases. With V trimmed by 2 bases and J by 2 bases, 4 bases remained unmatched. The length of the CDR3 is 15 residues. Germline values: CDR1 MNHNS, CDR2 SASEGT. CDR3 residues: CASSELTGGQETQYF. The CDR3 region has the DNA TGTGCCAGCAGTGAACTCACGGGAGGGCAAGAGACCCAGTACTTC.

This chain uses TRBV30 with TRBJ1-5, with D unresolved. Germline V gives CDR1 GTSNPN, CDR2 SVGIG (reference sequence). This CDR3 comprises 13 residues. V lost 2 bases and J 3 bases, leaving 8 bases between the germline ends. CDR3 region: CAWSSGPNQPQHF. In DNA, the CDR3 is TGTGCCTGGAGTTCTGGGCCCAATCAGCCCCAGCATTTT.

The V call is TRBV19, the J call TRBJ2-6; D is ambiguous. The CDR3 consists of 14 residues. CDR1 is LNHDA and CDR2 is SQIVND in the germline V gene (reference sequence). V was shortened by 9 bases and J by 1 base, with 10 bases between the two germline ends. CDR3 residues: CASDLTSGANVLTF. CDR3 DNA: TGTGCCAGCGATTTAACTTCTGGGGCCAACGTCCTGACTTTC.

This clone was detected a few times. The chain couples TRBV7-8 to TRBJ2-7; TRBD2 aligns across 14 bases. The V segment lost 3 bases and the J segment 10 bases; nucleotides outside the gene matches: 8. Germline CDR1 and CDR2: SGHVS and FQNEAQ. CDR3 length: 15 amino acids. CDR3 in amino acids: CASSLGSGTSGRQYF. CDR3 bases: TGTGCCAGCAGCTTGGGATCCGGGACTAGCGGGAGACAGTACTTC. Full variable domain (missing parts from reference TRBV7-8 and TRBJ2-7): GAGVSQSPRYKVAKRGQDVALRCDPISGHVSLFWYQQALGQGPEFLTYFQNEAQLDKSGLPSDRFFAERPEGSVSTLKIQRTQQEDSAVYLCASSLGSGTSGRQYFGPGTRLTVT.

The genes are TRBV15 and TRBJ1-1; D is perhaps TRBD1 (5 bases). V was pared by 1 base and J by 4 bases, with 13 bases between. From germline, CDR1 is LNHNV and CDR2 YYDKDF (reference sequence). This CDR3 has 15 residues. The CDR3 is CATSRVQGRSTEAFF. Written as DNA, the CDR3 is TGTGCCACCAGCAGAGTTCAGGGAAGATCCACTGAAGCTTTCTTT.

The rearrangement uses TRBV27 and TRBJ2-6; D unclear. The CDR3 extends over 18 amino acids. The germline V gene encodes CDR1 MNHEY and CDR2 SMNVEV (reference sequence). Between the trimmed V and J ends, which lost 2 bases and 1 base, there was a span of 15 bases. CDR3: CASSLSDSRRSGANVLTF. The CDR3 DNA follows: TGTGCCAGCAGTTTAAGTGACTCCCGTAGGTCTGGGGCCAACGTCCTGACTTTC.

This chain links TRBV11-2 with TRBJ2-3, with D maybe TRBD2 (5 bases). V was cut by 1 base and J by 2 bases, with 16 bases left in between. The length of the CDR3 is 17 residues. Germline lookup yields CDR1 SGHAT and CDR2 FQNNGV. The CDR3 protein is CASSLGIDYGPTDTQYF. The CDR3 DNA sequence: TGTGCCAGCAGCTTAGGTATTGACTACGGTCCCACAGATACGCAGTATTTT.

The chain has TRBV2 and TRBJ2-3, with unresolved D. Germline V gene data show CDR1 as SNHLY and CDR2 as FYNNEI. The CDR3 runs 12 residues. Trimming pared 9 bases from V and 3 bases from J, leaving 10 bases between. The DNA for the CDR3 is TGTGCCAGGAGCCCAACTACAGATACGCAGTATTTT. Its translation: CARSPTTDTQYF. Variable domain in full (rest from reference TRBV2 and TRBJ2-3): EPEVTQTPSHQVTQMGQEVILRCVPISNHLYFYWYRQILGQKVEFLVSFYNNEISEKSEIFDDQFSVERPDGSNFTLKIRSTKLEDSAMYFCARSPTTDTQYFGPGTRLTVL.

The CDR3 protein is CAWTVGARNTEAFF. The CDR3 coding sequence is TGTGCCTGGACTGTGGGGGCCCGGAACACTGAAGCTTTCTTT. The chain couples TRBV30 to TRBJ1-1; D possibly corresponds to TRBD1 (6 bases). CDR3 length: 14 amino acids. The V gene's germline CDR1 is GTSNPN and CDR2 SVGIG (reference sequence). Trimming left V 4 bases short and J 1 base short, with 13 bases between.

This CDR3 is CASSHRDSYNEQFF. In DNA form, the CDR3 reads TGTGCCAGCAGTCACAGGGATTCCTACAATGAGCAGTTCTTC. V is TRBV28 and J is TRBJ2-1; possible D gene TRBD1, 6 bases. Germline V gives CDR1 MDHEN, CDR2 SYDVKM. This CDR3 spans 14 amino acids. The V gene lost 5 bases and the J gene lost 1 base, with 9 bases spanning the gap.

This rearrangement joins TRBV5-5 to TRBJ1-5; D uncertain. The CDR3 covers 15 residues. The germline V and J ends were trimmed by 0 bases and 0 bases, with 7 bases remaining between them. Germline V gene sequence: CDR1 SGHKS, CDR2 YYEKEE (reference sequence). The CDR3 DNA is TGTGCCAGCAGCTTGGGGCAGGATAGCAATCAGCCCCAGCATTTT. It specifies CASSLGQDSNQPQHF.